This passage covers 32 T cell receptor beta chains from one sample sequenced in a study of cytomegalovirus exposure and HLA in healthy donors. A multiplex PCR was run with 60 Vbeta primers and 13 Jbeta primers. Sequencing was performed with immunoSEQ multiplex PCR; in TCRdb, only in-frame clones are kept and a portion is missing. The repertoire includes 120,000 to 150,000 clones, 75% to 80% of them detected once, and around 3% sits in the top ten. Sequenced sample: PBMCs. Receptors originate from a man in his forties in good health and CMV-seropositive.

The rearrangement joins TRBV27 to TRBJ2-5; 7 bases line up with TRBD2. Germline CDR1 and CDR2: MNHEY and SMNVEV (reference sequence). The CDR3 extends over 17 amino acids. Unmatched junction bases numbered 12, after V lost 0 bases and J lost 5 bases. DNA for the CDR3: TGTGCCAGCAGTTTATCGAATCTGAGGACTAGGGTGGAGACCCAGTACTTC. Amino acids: CASSLSNLRTRVETQYF.

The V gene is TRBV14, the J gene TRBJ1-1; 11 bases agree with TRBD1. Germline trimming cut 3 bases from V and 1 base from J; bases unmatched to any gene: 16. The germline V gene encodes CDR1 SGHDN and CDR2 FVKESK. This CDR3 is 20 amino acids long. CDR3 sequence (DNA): TGTGCCAGCAGCCAGCGATTGTTCGGACAGGGGGCCATCCCGAACACTGAAGCTTTCTTT. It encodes CASSQRLFGQGAIPNTEAFF. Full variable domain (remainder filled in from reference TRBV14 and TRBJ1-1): EAGVTQFPSHSVIEKGQTVTLRCDPISGHDNLYWYRRVMGKEIKFLLHFVKESKQDESGMPNNRFLAERTGGTYSTLKVQPAELEDSGVYFCASSQRLFGQGAIPNTEAFFGQGTRLTVV.

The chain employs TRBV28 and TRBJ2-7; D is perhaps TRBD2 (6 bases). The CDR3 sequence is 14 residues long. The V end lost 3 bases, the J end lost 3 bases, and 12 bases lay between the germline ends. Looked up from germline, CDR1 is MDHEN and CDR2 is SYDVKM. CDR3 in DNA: TGTGCCAGCAGTTTTCTGGGGGGAAGCTACGAGCAGTACTTC. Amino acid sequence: CASSFLGGSYEQYF.

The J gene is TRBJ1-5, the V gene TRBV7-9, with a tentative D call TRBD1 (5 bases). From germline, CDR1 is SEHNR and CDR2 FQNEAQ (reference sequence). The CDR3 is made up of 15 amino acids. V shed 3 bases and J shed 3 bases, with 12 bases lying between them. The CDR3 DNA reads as TGTGCCAGCAGCTTGGCGGCAGGGCCCAATCAGCCCCAGCATTTT. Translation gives CASSLAAGPNQPQHF.

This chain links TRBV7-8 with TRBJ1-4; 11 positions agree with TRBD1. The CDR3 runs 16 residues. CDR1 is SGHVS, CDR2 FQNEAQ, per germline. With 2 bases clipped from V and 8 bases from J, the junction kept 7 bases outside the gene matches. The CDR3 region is CASSLIAGQGEEKLFF. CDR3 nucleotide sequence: TGTGCCAGCAGCTTAATTGCGGGACAGGGGGAGGAAAAACTGTTTTTT.

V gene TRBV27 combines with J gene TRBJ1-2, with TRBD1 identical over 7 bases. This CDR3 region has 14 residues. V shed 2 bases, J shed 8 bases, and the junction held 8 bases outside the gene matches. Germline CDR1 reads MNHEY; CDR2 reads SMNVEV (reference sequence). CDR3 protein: CASSLRQGIWGYTF. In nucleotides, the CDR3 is TGTGCCAGCAGTTTACGACAGGGTATTTGGGGCTACACCTTC.

CDR3 sequence reads: CASSSEGARYGYTF. The CDR3 nucleotides are TGTGCCAGCAGTTCCGAGGGGGCGCGGTATGGCTACACCTTC. The chain recombines TRBV6-5 with TRBJ1-2, with 7 bases aligning to TRBD1. Trimming took 4 bases from V and 5 from J; bases not matched to a gene: 7. Looked up from germline, CDR1 is MNHEY and CDR2 is SVGAGI. The CDR3 consists of 14 residues.

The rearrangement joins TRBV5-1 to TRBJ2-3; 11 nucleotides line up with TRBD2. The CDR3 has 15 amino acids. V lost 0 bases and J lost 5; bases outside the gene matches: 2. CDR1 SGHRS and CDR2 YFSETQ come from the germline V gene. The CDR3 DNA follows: TGCGCCAGCAGCTTGGGCCTAGCGGGAGGAGATACGCAGTATTTT. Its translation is CASSLGLAGGDTQYF. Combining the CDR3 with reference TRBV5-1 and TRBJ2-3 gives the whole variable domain KAGVTQTPRYLIKTRGQQVTLSCSPISGHRSVSWYQQTPGQGLQFLFEYFSETQRNKGNFPGRFSGRQFSNSRSEMNVSTLELGDSALYLCASSLGLAGGDTQYFGPGTRLTVL.

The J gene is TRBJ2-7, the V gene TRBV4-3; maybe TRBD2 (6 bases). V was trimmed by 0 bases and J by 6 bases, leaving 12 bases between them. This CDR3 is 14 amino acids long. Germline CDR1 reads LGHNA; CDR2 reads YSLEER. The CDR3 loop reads CASSQELGAGEQYF. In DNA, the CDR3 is TGCGCCAGCAGCCAAGAATTGGGAGCGGGCGAGCAGTACTTC.

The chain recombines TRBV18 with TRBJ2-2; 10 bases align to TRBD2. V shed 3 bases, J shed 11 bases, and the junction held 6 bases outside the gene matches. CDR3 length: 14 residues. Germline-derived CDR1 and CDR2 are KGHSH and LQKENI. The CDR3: CASSPLAGVGELFF. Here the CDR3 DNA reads TGTGCCAGCTCACCCCTAGCGGGAGTCGGCGAGCTGTTTTTT.

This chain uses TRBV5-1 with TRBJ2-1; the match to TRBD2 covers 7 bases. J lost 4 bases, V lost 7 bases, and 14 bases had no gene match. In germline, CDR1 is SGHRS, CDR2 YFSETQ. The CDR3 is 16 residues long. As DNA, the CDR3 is TGCGCCAGCTTCTTACAGCCTGGGACTATGTACAATGAGCAGTTCTTC. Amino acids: CASFLQPGTMYNEQFF.

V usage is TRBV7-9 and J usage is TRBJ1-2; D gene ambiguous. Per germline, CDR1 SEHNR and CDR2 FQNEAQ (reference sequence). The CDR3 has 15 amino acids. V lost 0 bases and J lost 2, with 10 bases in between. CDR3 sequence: CASSLARRGNYGYTF. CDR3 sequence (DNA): TGTGCCAGCAGCTTAGCTCGCAGAGGAAACTATGGCTACACCTTC.

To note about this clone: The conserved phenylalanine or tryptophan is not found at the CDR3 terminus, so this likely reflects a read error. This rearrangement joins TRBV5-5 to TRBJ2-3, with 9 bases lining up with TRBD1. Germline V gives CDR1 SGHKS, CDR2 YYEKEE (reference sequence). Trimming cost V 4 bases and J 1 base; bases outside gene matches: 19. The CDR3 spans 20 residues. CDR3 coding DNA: TGTGCCAGCAGCCTGCGGGACAGGGAGGTGGCGGGGGTTGGCACAGATACGCAGTATTCT. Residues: CASSLRDREVAGVGTDTQYS.

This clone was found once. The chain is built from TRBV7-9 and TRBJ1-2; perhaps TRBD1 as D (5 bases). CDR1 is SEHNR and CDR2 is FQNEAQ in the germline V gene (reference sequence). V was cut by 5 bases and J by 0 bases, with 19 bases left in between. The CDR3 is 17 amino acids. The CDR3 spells CASSGKAHKDTNYGYTF. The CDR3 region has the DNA TGTGCCAGCAGCGGGAAGGCCCATAAGGACACTAACTATGGCTACACCTTC.

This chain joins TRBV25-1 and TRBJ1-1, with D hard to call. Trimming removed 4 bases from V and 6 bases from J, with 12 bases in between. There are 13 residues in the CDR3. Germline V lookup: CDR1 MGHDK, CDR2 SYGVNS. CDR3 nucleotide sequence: TGTGCCAGCAGTGGAGGGCTTGGCCCTGAAGCTTTCTTT. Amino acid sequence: CASSGGLGPEAFF.

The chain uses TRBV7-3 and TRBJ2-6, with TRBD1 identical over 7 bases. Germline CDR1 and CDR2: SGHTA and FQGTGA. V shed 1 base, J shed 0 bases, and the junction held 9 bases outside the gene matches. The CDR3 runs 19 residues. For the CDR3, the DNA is TGTGCCAGCAGCTTAAGGTCGGGACAGTTCTTCTCTGGGGCCAACGTCCTGACTTTC. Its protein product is CASSLRSGQFFSGANVLTF.

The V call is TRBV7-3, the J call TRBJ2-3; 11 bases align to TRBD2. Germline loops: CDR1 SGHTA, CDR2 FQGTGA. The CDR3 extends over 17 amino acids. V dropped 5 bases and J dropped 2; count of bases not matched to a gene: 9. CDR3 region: CASSVRPGLAVTDTQYF. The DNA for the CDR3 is TGTGCCAGCAGCGTAAGACCGGGACTAGCGGTCACAGATACGCAGTATTTT.

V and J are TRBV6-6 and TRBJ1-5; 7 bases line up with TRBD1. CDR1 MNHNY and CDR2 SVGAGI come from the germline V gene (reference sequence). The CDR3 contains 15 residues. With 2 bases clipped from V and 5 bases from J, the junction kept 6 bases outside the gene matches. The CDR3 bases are TGTGCCAGCAGTTACACCGCAGGGGGAGATCAGCCCCAGCATTTT. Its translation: CASSYTAGGDQPQHF.

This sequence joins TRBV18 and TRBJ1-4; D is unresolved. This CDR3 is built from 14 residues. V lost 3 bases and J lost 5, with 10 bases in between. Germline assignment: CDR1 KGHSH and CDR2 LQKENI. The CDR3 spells CASSPGAENEKLFF. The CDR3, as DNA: TGTGCCAGCTCACCTGGAGCGGAGAATGAAAAACTGTTTTTT. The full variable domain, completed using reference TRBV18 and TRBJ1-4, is NAGVMQNPRHLVRRRGQEARLRCSPMKGHSHVYWYRQLPEEGLKFMVYLQKENIIDESGMPKERFSAEFPKEGPSILRIQQVVRGDSAAYFCASSPGAENEKLFFGSGTQLSVL.

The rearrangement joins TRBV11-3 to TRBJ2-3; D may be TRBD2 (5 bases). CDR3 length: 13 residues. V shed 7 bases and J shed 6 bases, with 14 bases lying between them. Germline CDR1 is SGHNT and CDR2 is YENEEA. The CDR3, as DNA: TGTGCCAGCACGAGCGGAGTGGGGGATACGCAGTATTTT. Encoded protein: CASTSGVGDTQYF.

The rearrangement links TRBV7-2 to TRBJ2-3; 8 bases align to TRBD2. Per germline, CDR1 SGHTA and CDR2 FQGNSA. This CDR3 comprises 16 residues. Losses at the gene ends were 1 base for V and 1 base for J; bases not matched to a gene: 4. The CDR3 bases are TGTGCCAGCAGCTTAGTAGCGGGACTTGGCACAGATACGCAGTATTTT. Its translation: CASSLVAGLGTDTQYF. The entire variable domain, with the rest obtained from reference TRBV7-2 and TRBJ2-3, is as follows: GAGVSQSPSNKVTEKGKDVELRCDPISGHTALYWYRQSLGQGLEFLIYFQGNSAPDKSGLPSDRFSAERTGGSVSTLTIQRTQQEDSAVYLCASSLVAGLGTDTQYFGPGTRLTVL.

CDR3 nucleotides: TGTGCCAGCAGCCGAGCAGGGGCTAGCTCCTACAATGAGCAGTTCTTC. As protein: CASSRAGASSYNEQFF. The rearrangement links TRBV14 to TRBJ2-1, with D possibly being TRBD1 (6 bases). Trimming stripped 4 bases from V and 0 bases from J, with 13 bases between. The CDR3 extends over 16 amino acids. Germline values: CDR1 SGHDN, CDR2 FVKESK.

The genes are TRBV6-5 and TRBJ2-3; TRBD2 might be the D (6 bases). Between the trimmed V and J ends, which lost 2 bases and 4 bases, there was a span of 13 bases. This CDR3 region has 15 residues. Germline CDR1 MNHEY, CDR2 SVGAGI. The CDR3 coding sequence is TGTGCCAGCAGTTACACGGGAGACATGGCAGATACGCAGTATTTT. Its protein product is CASSYTGDMADTQYF.

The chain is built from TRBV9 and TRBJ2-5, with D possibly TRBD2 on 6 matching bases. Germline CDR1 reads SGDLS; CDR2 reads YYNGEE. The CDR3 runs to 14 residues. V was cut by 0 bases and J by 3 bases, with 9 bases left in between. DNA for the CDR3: TGTGCCAGCAGCGTAGCGCCGGGAGAAGAGACCCAGTACTTC. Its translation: CASSVAPGEETQYF.

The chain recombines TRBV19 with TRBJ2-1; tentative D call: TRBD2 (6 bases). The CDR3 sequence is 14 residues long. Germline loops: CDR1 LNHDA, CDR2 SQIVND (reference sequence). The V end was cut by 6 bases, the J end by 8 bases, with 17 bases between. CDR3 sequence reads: CASRKEGLGDEQFF. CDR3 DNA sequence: TGTGCCAGTAGGAAGGAGGGGCTCGGGGATGAGCAGTTCTTC.

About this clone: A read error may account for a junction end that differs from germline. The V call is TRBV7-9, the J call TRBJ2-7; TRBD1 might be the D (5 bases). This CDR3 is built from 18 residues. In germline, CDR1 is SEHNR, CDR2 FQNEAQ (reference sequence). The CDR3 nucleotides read TGTTCCAGCAGCTTAGCCGCACAATCAGGGAATTGGAACTACGAGCAGTACTTC. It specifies CSSSLAAQSGNWNYEQYF.

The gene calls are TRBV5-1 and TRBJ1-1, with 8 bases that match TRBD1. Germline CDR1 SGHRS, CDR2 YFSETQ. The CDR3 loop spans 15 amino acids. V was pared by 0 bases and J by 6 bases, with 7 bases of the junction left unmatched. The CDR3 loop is CASSLAGRGLSEAFF. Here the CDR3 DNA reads TGCGCCAGCAGCTTGGCCGGCAGGGGGCTTTCTGAAGCTTTCTTT.

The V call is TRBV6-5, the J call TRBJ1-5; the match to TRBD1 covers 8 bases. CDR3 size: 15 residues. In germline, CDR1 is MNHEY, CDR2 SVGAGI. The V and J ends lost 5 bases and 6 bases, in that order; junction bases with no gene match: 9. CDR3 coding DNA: TGTGCCAGCAGTCCTGGACAGGGTCTACTTCAGCCCCAGCATTTT. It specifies CASSPGQGLLQPQHF.

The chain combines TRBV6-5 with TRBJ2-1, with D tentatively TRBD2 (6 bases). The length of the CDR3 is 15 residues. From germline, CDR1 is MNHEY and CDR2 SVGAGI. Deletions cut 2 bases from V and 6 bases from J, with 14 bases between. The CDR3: CASSYELGGGNEQFF. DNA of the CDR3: TGTGCCAGCAGTTACGAGCTGGGAGGAGGCAATGAGCAGTTCTTC.

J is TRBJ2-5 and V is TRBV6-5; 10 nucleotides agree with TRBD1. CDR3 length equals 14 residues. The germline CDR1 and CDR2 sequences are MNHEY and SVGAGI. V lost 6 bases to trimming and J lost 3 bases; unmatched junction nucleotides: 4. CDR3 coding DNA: TGTGCCAGCAGGAGCGGGACAGGGGAAGAGACCCAGTACTTC. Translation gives CASRSGTGEETQYF.

The CDR3 DNA sequence: TGTGCCAGCAGCGCCGGGACAGTCCCCACGATAACGCAGTATTTT. Its translation: CASSAGTVPTITQYF. This chain connects TRBV14 to TRBJ2-3, with 7 bases identical to TRBD1. Germline loops: CDR1 SGHDN, CDR2 FVKESK. Unmatched junction bases numbered 14, after V lost 5 bases and J lost 9 bases. The CDR3 sequence is 15 residues long.

The CDR3 DNA follows: TGTGCCAGCAGTTACGGAGTGCCCTCTGCCACCGGGGAGCTGTTTTTT. Translated, it gives CASSYGVPSATGELFF. The genes are TRBV6-5 and TRBJ2-2, with D hard to call. Trimming left V 2 bases short and J 4 bases short, with 14 bases between. The germline V gene has CDR1 MNHEY and CDR2 SVGAGI. This CDR3 region has 16 residues.